This entry lists 23 T cell receptor beta chains sequenced from one sample in a study of CD8 T cells in ankylosing spondylitis. One entry per CDR3 protein, called by TCRdb with MiXCR from the 5' RACE reads. The sample has fewer than 200,000 distinct CDR3 sequences, 15% to 20% seen once. Sequencing used blood, either unsorted or a sorted T cell fraction (not recorded which). The source of these receptors is a male donor between 5 and 35 years old with ankylosing spondylitis or in good health (not recorded which).

This clonotype was seen ten or more times. The chain links TRBV5-1 to TRBJ1-4; perhaps TRBD1 as D (5 bases). V was trimmed by 6 bases and J by 5 bases, leaving 14 bases between them. Germline CDR1 reads SGHRS; CDR2 reads YFSETQ. The CDR3 covers 14 residues. CDR3 sequence (DNA): TGCGCCAGCACCCCCGGGACGGAGAATGAAAAACTGTTTTTT. Protein: CASTPGTENEKLFF.

A remark on this clonotype: A much larger clone differs by one base, so this may be a read error. A read error is likely, as this CDR3 ends without the conserved phenylalanine or tryptophan. This chain joins TRBV4-3 and TRBJ2-1; 7 bases align to TRBD2. Per germline, CDR1 LGHNA and CDR2 YSLEER. The CDR3 has 15 residues. Trimming at V came to 0 bases and at J to 6 bases, leaving 5 bases not matched to a gene. The chain's CDR3 is CASSQDWASGNEQFL. CDR3 coding DNA: TGCGCCAGCAGCCAAGATTGGGCTAGCGGCAATGAGCAGTTCCTC.

This clonotype was counted many times. The V gene is TRBV5-1, the J gene TRBJ1-5, with D perhaps matching TRBD1 (5 bases). The V and J ends lost 3 bases and 6 bases respectively, with 13 bases between them. The CDR3 runs 14 residues. Germline CDR1 and CDR2: SGHRS and YFSETQ. The CDR3 reads CASSSGTMGQPQHF. CDR3 DNA: TGCGCCAGCAGCTCAGGGACCATGGGTCAGCCCCAGCATTTT.

This clonotype was picked up many times. This chain links TRBV12-3 or TRBV12-4 with TRBJ2-5, with TRBD1 as a possible D gene (6 bases). This CDR3 region has 12 residues. With 10 bases removed from V and 2 bases from J, the gap between germline ends came to 11 bases. The CDR3 sequence is CATTTGQETQYF. The CDR3 DNA reads as TGTGCCACAACGACAGGACAAGAGACCCAGTACTTC.

This clonotype was counted ten times or more. CDR3: CASSLPTGYEQYF. The CDR3 region has the DNA TGCGCCAGCAGCTTGCCGACAGGATACGAGCAGTACTTC. This rearrangement joins TRBV5-1 to TRBJ2-7, with D tentatively TRBD1 (6 bases). V was cut by 1 base and J by 4 bases, with 9 bases left in between. There are 13 residues in the CDR3. Germline V lookup: CDR1 SGHRS, CDR2 YFSETQ.

This clonotype was counted at least ten times. CDR3 residues: CASSFATGNQPQHF. CDR3 DNA sequence: TGTGCCAGCAGTTTTGCGACAGGCAATCAGCCCCAGCATTTT. The rearrangement joins TRBV12-3 or TRBV12-4 to TRBJ1-5; the D gene is possibly TRBD1 (5 bases). This CDR3 contains 14 residues. With 3 bases removed from V and 2 bases from J, the gap between germline ends came to 8 bases.

There are many counts of this clonotype. J is TRBJ2-1 and V is TRBV3-1; D gene ambiguous. The CDR3 extends over 14 amino acids. V shed 1 base and J shed 4 bases, with 8 bases lying between them. Germline V gene sequence: CDR1 LGHDT, CDR2 YNNKEL (reference sequence). DNA of the CDR3: TGTGCCAGCAGCCAAGGCAGCGCATACAATGAGCAGTTCTTC. Its translation is CASSQGSAYNEQFF.

The V gene is TRBV19, the J gene TRBJ1-1; D uncertain. V was clipped by 3 bases and J by 8 bases, with 10 bases between them. The germline gives CDR1 LNHDA, CDR2 SQIVND (reference sequence). The CDR3 runs 12 residues. CDR3 coding DNA: TGTGCCAGTAGTATTGCCGCGGGAGAAGCTTTCTTT. Encoded protein: CASSIAAGEAFF.

This clonotype was seen only a few times. The V call is TRBV7-9, the J call TRBJ1-6; D gene ambiguous. In germline, CDR1 is SEHNR, CDR2 FQNEAQ (reference sequence). V gave up 6 bases and J gave up 0 bases, with 6 bases separating them. The CDR3 is 14 residues long. This CDR3 reads CASRRSSYNSPLHF. The CDR3 DNA follows: TGTGCCAGCAGGAGGAGCTCCTATAATTCACCCCTCCACTTT.

This clonotype was observed many times. V and J are TRBV12-3 or TRBV12-4 and TRBJ2-1; D remains ambiguous. V lost 5 bases and J 7 bases, leaving 12 bases between the germline ends. This CDR3 is 13 amino acids long. CDR3 sequence: CASSRIGLNEQFF. CDR3 nucleotide sequence: TGTGCCAGCAGTCGAATTGGGCTTAATGAGCAGTTCTTC.

The V call is TRBV20-1, the J call TRBJ2-1; TRBD2 matches 8 bases. After removal of 0 bases from V and 7 bases from J, the junction contained 11 bases not matched to a gene. The CDR3 loop spans 16 amino acids. Germline values: CDR1 DFQATT, CDR2 SNEGSKA (reference sequence). The CDR3 region has the DNA TGCAGTGCTAGAGATCGTAGGCTAGCGGGTTATAATGAGCAGTTCTTC. Amino acid sequence: CSARDRRLAGYNEQFF.

Of note for this clonotype: An end of the junction differs from the germline gene, which may be a read error. The chain combines TRBV11-2 with TRBJ2-3, with no clear D. In germline, CDR1 is SGHAT, CDR2 FQNNGV. This CDR3 region has 15 residues. In DNA form, the CDR3 reads TGTGCCAGCAGCTTCCAACTAACACACACAAATACGCAGTATTTT. Protein: CASSFQLTHTNTQYF.

This clonotype was picked up many times. V gene TRBV10-3 combines with J gene TRBJ1-6; the D is unclear. The CDR3 totals 13 residues. The germline CDR1 and CDR2 sequences are ENHRY and SYGVKD. Trimming pared 3 bases from V and 5 bases from J, leaving 5 bases between. The DNA for the CDR3 is TGTGCCATCAGTGACACAGATAATTCACCCCTCCACTTT. The encoded protein is CAISDTDNSPLHF.

V and J are TRBV27 and TRBJ2-7, with 7 bases fitting TRBD1. Per germline, CDR1 MNHEY and CDR2 SMNVEV (reference sequence). The CDR3 is 13 residues long. Trimming at V came to 5 bases and at J to 6 bases, leaving 7 bases not matched to a gene. For the CDR3, the DNA is TGTGCCAGCAGTCAAGCAACAGGGGTCGAGCAGTACTTC. Translating gives CASSQATGVEQYF.

This clonotype was seen repeatedly, ten times or more. The J gene is TRBJ2-7, the V gene TRBV14, with 8 bases identical to TRBD1. The J segment lost 9 bases and the V segment lost 8 bases, leaving 6 bases of the junction unmatched. Germline lookup yields CDR1 SGHDN and CDR2 FVKESK. The CDR3 runs to 11 residues. The CDR3 loop reads CASGQGFGQYF. CDR3 nucleotides: TGTGCCAGCGGACAGGGCTTTGGGCAGTACTTC.

This clonotype was picked up many times. The chain joins TRBV30 to TRBJ2-1; D tentatively fits TRBD1 or TRBD2 (5 bases each). CDR3 length: 12 residues. Trimming cost V 2 bases and J 10 bases, with 12 bases left between them. The germline V gene has CDR1 GTSNPN and CDR2 SVGIG (reference sequence). The DNA of the CDR3 is TGTGCCTGGAGTAGAGGGGCTAGCGAGCAGTTCTTC. Its protein is CAWSRGASEQFF.

This clonotype appeared many times. This rearrangement joins TRBV5-4 to TRBJ2-1; 8 nucleotides align to TRBD1. The germline V gene encodes CDR1 SGHNT and CDR2 YYREEE (reference sequence). Trimming cost V 0 bases and J 13 bases; bases outside gene matches: 12. The length of the CDR3 is 15 residues. The CDR3 DNA reads TGTGCCAGCAGCTTGGGAACCGGGACAGGTCCCCGTCAGTTCTTC. Protein product: CASSLGTGTGPRQFF.

This clonotype was detected ten times or more. The CDR3 nucleotides read TGTGCCAGCAGCGTAGAGGCATGGGGGGCCTACAATGAGCAGTTCTTC. Translated, it gives CASSVEAWGAYNEQFF. V usage is TRBV9 and J usage is TRBJ2-1, with D perhaps matching TRBD2 (6 bases). Trimming took 0 bases from V and 2 from J, leaving 12 bases between them. The CDR3 is made up of 16 amino acids. Germline loops: CDR1 SGDLS, CDR2 YYNGEE.

The rearrangement links TRBV6-5 to TRBJ2-1, with D unclear. Germline V gives CDR1 MNHEY, CDR2 SVGAGI. With 6 bases removed from V and 0 bases from J, the gap between germline ends came to 12 bases. This CDR3 spans 15 amino acids. The DNA of the CDR3 is TGTGCCAGCAGCTTGTCCCGGAGCTCCTACAATGAGCAGTTCTTC. Translation gives CASSLSRSSYNEQFF.

This clonotype was counted many times. This rearrangement joins TRBV7-2 to TRBJ2-7, with D uncertain. The length of the CDR3 is 14 residues. Trimming stripped 5 bases from V and 0 bases from J, with 11 bases between. The germline V gene encodes CDR1 SGHTA and CDR2 FQGNSA. This CDR3 is CASSPGPDSYEQYF. Here the CDR3 DNA reads TGTGCCAGCAGCCCCGGACCAGACTCCTACGAGCAGTACTTC. The entire variable domain, with the rest obtained from reference TRBV7-2 and TRBJ2-7, is as follows: GAGVSQSPSNKVTEKGKDVELRCDPISGHTALYWYRQSLGQGLEFLIYFQGNSAPDKSGLPSDRFSAERTGGSVSTLTIQRTQQEDSAVYLCASSPGPDSYEQYFGPGTRLTVT.

This chain connects TRBV6-5 to TRBJ2-5, with TRBD2 identical over 8 bases. Germline CDR1 MNHEY, CDR2 SVGAGI. This CDR3 comprises 16 residues. Trimming at V came to 2 bases and at J to 2 bases, leaving 7 bases not matched to a gene. CDR3 amino acids: CASSYLPGGIQETQYF. The CDR3 DNA reads TGTGCCAGCAGTTACCTTCCGGGGGGGATACAAGAGACCCAGTACTTC.

The sample holds many counts of this clonotype. The rearrangement links TRBV5-1 to TRBJ1-6; 9 bases map to TRBD1. Trimming at V came to 3 bases and at J to 9 bases, leaving 13 bases not matched to a gene. CDR3 length equals 17 residues. Per germline, CDR1 SGHRS and CDR2 YFSETQ. The CDR3 loop reads CASSSTRLTGGGSPLHF. DNA for the CDR3: TGCGCCAGCAGCTCAACGCGACTGACAGGGGGTGGTTCACCCCTCCACTTT.

The rearrangement links TRBV7-2 to TRBJ2-1; 8 positions agree with TRBD2. There are 16 residues in the CDR3. The germline V gene has CDR1 SGHTA and CDR2 FQGNSA. The V segment lost 1 base and the J segment 4 bases; nucleotides outside the gene matches: 6. In DNA form, the CDR3 reads TGTGCCAGCAGCTTAGGGGGTGCTAGCGGGTACAATGAGCAGTTCTTC. Its translation is CASSLGGASGYNEQFF.